This TCR beta chain emerged from a study of T cell responses to AZD1222 COVID-19 vaccine. This clone appeared a few times. Germline-derived CDR1 and CDR2 are MNHEY and SVGAGI. The germline V and J ends were trimmed by 6 bases and 10 bases, with 16 bases remaining between them. The CDR3 has 13 amino acids. The repertoire was sequenced with immunoSEQ multiplex PCR; TCRdb's copy has only in-frame clones and lacks some. The sample carries about 120,000 clones, roughly 88% recorded once. The receptor was derived from an adult in good health. The specimen was peripheral blood, collected on day 0 of MenACWY control vaccination. The genes are TRBV6-5 and TRBJ2-1; D may be TRBD1 (5 bases). CDR3 bases: TGTGCCAGCAGCCGCCTCCTATCAGGGGAGCAGTTCTTC. Translating it yields CASSRLLSGEQFF.